Listed below are T cell receptor beta chains from one sample, sequenced in a study of glioma-infiltrating T cells after dendritic cell vaccination. Here immunoSEQ multiplex PCR was the method, and the copy in TCRdb shows in-frame clones only, minus some. The table has around 58,000 clones, approximately 78% seen once; the top ten hold 9.2%. The material sequenced was blood, taken before dendritic cell vaccination. These receptor sequences come from a human donor with glioblastoma. CDR3s include the opening cysteine and the closing phenylalanine or tryptophan. D genes are given only for firm matches. A clone size is listed for some rows: how often the clone was seen (once, few, many), or a class if it is expanded.

J gene | V gene | D gene | clone size | CDR3 DNA | CDR3 protein
TRBJ1-4 | TRBV15 | TRBD1 | - | TGTGCCACCAGCAGACAGACAGGGGGCGTTGAAAAACTGTTTTTT | CATSRQTGGVEKLFF
TRBJ2-3 | TRBV7-2 | - | once | TGTGCCAGCACCGCACACCCCGGAGGGGTAGATACGCAGTATTTT | CASTAHPGGVDTQYF
TRBJ2-2 | TRBV11-2 | - | - | TGTGCCAGCAGTCACTGGGGGGGCAGAAAGGGCGGGGAGCTGTTTTTT | CASSHWGGRKGGELFF
TRBJ2-5 | TRBV5-4 | - | - | TGTGCCAGCAGCTTAGGCAGACAGACATTACAAGAGACCCAGTACTTC | CASSLGRQTLQETQYF
TRBJ2-7 | TRBV15 | - | - | TGTGCCACCAGCAGATTGGGACACGGGGTCGAGCAGTACTTC | CATSRLGHGVEQYF
TRBJ1-5 | TRBV27 | - | - | TGTGCCAGCCGCGCGGGGGGAAATCAGCCCCAGCATTTT | CASRAGGNQPQHF
TRBJ1-2 | TRBV19 | - | - | TGTGCCAGTAGTATACTCGGCCAGGGTCGGGGCTACACCTTC | CASSILGQGRGYTF
TRBJ2-7 | TRBV7-9 | - | - | TGTGCCAGCAGCCCGAGGGACACACTGAAAGCCTACGAGCAGTACTTC | CASSPRDTLKAYEQYF
TRBJ2-2 | TRBV2 | - | - | TGTGCCAGCAGGAATAGTGCCTCTGGGGAGCTGTTTTTT | CASRNSASGELFF
TRBJ2-5 | TRBV5-1 | - | few | TGCGCCAGCAGGTCGGGCAGGGGAAAAGAGACCCAGTACTTC | CASRSGRGKETQYF
TRBJ2-2 | TRBV6-5 | - | - | TGTGCCAGCAGTTTTTTGGGCCTCTACACCGGGGAGCTGTTTTTT | CASSFLGLYTGELFF
TRBJ1-5 | TRBV2 | - | - | TGTGCCAGCAGTGAAGCGCTTAGGAGCAATAGGAATCAGCCCCAGCATTTT | CASSEALRSNRNQPQHF
TRBJ2-7 | TRBV28 | - | - | TGTGCCAGTGAGACACCCCCCTACGAGCAGTACTTC | CASETPPYEQYF
TRBJ2-5 | TRBV9 | - | once | TGTGCCAGCAGCGTAGGACACCTCCAAGAGACCCAGTACTTC | CASSVGHLQETQYF
TRBJ2-3 | TRBV14 | - | - | TGTGCCAGCAGCCAAGAATGGGCTTACGGGGAACAGTATTTT | CASSQEWAYGEQYF
TRBJ2-1 | TRBV6-4 | TRBD2 | - | TGTGCCAGCAGCCCCCACGGGGGGGCCAACAATGAGCAGTTCTTC | CASSPHGGANNEQFF
TRBJ2-1 | TRBV29-1 | TRBD2 | - | TGCAGCGTCGGCCCCCCGACTAGCGGGGTGCATGAACAGTTCTTC | CSVGPPTSGVHEQFF
TRBJ2-1 | TRBV5-1 | - | - | TGCGCCAGCAGCTTGGCCAGTCCGTCCCCTGAGCAGTTCTTC | CASSLASPSPEQFF
TRBJ1-1 | TRBV6-5 | - | - | TGTGCCACCACGTTAGCGGGGAAGGACACTGAAGCTTTCTTT | CATTLAGKDTEAFF
TRBJ2-1 | TRBV28 | - | - | TGTGCCAGCAGTTTCCAGGGGGGCTACAATGAGCAGTTCTTC | CASSFQGGYNEQFF
TRBJ2-1 | TRBV9 | - | - | TGTGCCAGCAGCGTAGCGTTCGGGCAGGGAAAGGAGTACAATGAGCAGTTCTTC | CASSVAFGQGKEYNEQFF
TRBJ2-7 | TRBV6-1 | - | - | TGTGCCAGCAGTGATCAGGGATGGAGCTCCTACGAGCAGTACTTC | CASSDQGWSSYEQYF
TRBJ2-1 | TRBV12-2 | - | - | TGTGCAAGTCGCTTCCCTTTCCGACAGGCGACTTCATGTGGGCAGTTCTTC | CASRFPFRQATSCGQFF
TRBJ2-3 | TRBV2 | - | once | TGTGCCAGCAAAGGCCCCCCCGGGCGGGGAGCCCGCACAGATACGCAGTATTTT | CASKGPPGRGARTDTQYF
TRBJ1-4 | TRBV5-1 | - | - | TGCGCCAGCAGCTTGGCCGACAGAGATAATGAAAAACTGTTTTTT | CASSLADRDNEKLFF
TRBJ2-7 | TRBV14 | - | - | TGTGCCAGCAGTCCGGTGGGGGGGCCCTCCGAGCAGTACTTC | CASSPVGGPSEQYF
TRBJ1-2 | TRBV6-6 | TRBD1 | - | TGTGCCATCTCCACCGGGACAGGTTACTCCGGCTACACCTTC | CAISTGTGYSGYTF
TRBJ2-2 | TRBV7-2 | TRBD2 | once | TGTGCCAGCAGTCTAGCGGGGACCGGGGAGCTGTTTTTT | CASSLAGTGELFF
TRBJ2-3 | TRBV6-6 | - | - | TGTGCCAGCAGTTACCCGGGAAGCACAGATACGCAGTATTTT | CASSYPGSTDTQYF
TRBJ2-3 | TRBV4-1 | - | - | TGCGCCAGCAGCCAAGCTGGCGGGACCTCAGACACAGATACGCAGTATTTT | CASSQAGGTSDTDTQYF
TRBJ1-2 | TRBV6-1 | TRBD1 | - | TGTGCCAGCACTTCCGGGACAGCCTATTATGGCTACACCTTC | CASTSGTAYYGYTF
TRBJ2-7 | TRBV6-6 | - | - | TGTGCCAGCACCAACTCCGGGACAAACTACGAGCAGTACTTC | CASTNSGTNYEQYF
TRBJ2-3 | TRBV6-6 | - | - | TGTGCCAGCAGTGGTGGCGGGAAATTCACAGATACGCAGTATTTT | CASSGGGKFTDTQYF
TRBJ1-2 | TRBV19 | TRBD1 | - | TGTGCCAGTAGTAGCACCGGGACAGGAGTCGGTGGCTACACCTTC | CASSSTGTGVGGYTF
TRBJ1-1 | TRBV19 | TRBD1 | once | TGTGCCAGTAGTACCCTGGGACAGGTTTCCGTGAACACTGAAGCTTTCTTT | CASSTLGQVSVNTEAFF
TRBJ2-5 | TRBV13 | - | - | TGTGCCAGCAGCTTACGGGAAGAGACCCAGTACTTC | CASSLREETQYF
TRBJ2-1 | TRBV28 | TRBD2 | - | TGTGCCAGCGCCCGACTAGCGCCTTACAATGAGCAGTTCTTC | CASARLAPYNEQFF
TRBJ2-2 | TRBV27 | - | - | TGTGCCAGCAGTCCCTTCTTTGGGGAGCTGTTTTTT | CASSPFFGELFF
TRBJ2-7 | TRBV7-2 | - | - | TGTGCCAGCAGCTCGCGGGGGCTCGGCAACGAGCAGTACTTC | CASSSRGLGNEQYF
TRBJ1-2 | TRBV5-1 | TRBD1 | - | TGCGCCAGCAGCACGGATGGGACAGGGGGTTCTGGCTACACCTTC | CASSTDGTGGSGYTF
TRBJ1-3 | TRBV7-2 | - | - | TGTGCCAGCAACTCAGGGAACTCTGGAAACACCATATATTTT | CASNSGNSGNTIYF
TRBJ2-7 | TRBV29-1 | TRBD2 | - | TGCAGCGTCCTTTCGGCTAGCGGTTACAGCTCCTACGAGCAGTACTTC | CSVLSASGYSSYEQYF
TRBJ2-3 | TRBV11-3 | TRBD2 | - | TGTGCCAGCAGCCCCCGCGGCGCGGGGGGCCCGGCAGATACGCAGTATTTT | CASSPRGAGGPADTQYF
TRBJ1-2 | TRBV5-1 | - | once | TGCGCCAGCAGCTTGATATCGGGGGAAGTCGGCTACACCTTC | CASSLISGEVGYTF
TRBJ2-3 | TRBV18 | - | once | TGTGCCAGCTCAGACCAGGGCGATACGCAGTATTTT | CASSDQGDTQYF